These 5 T cell receptor beta chains came from one sample sequenced in a study of blood T cell repertoires in COVID-19. The protocol was immunoSEQ multiplex PCR, while the TCRdb copy is restricted to in-frame clones and leaves out a portion. The table lists around 70,000 clones, 91% of them singletons. Sequenced: peripheral blood. Source of these receptors: a human donor in a cohort sampled during active COVID-19.

The chain combines TRBV7-3 with TRBJ1-1; the D is unclear. The V gene lost 5 bases and the J gene lost 1 base, with 11 bases spanning the gap. The CDR3 loop spans 14 amino acids. CDR1 is SGHTA and CDR2 is FQGTGA in the germline V gene. The CDR3 here is CASSPRGRNTEAFF. Written as DNA, the CDR3 is TGTGCCAGCAGCCCAAGAGGGCGGAACACTGAAGCTTTCTTT.

V usage is TRBV4-2 and J usage is TRBJ2-7; a possible D gene is TRBD2 (5 bases). V was trimmed by 0 bases and J by 2 bases, leaving 20 bases between them. This CDR3 contains 18 residues. CDR1 LGHNA and CDR2 YNFKEQ come from the germline V gene. The CDR3 here is CASSQETQTGSRAYEQYF. For the CDR3, the DNA is TGTGCCAGCAGCCAAGAAACGCAAACCGGGTCGAGGGCCTACGAGCAGTACTTC.

The rearrangement links TRBV7-2 to TRBJ2-7; D remains unclear. Germline CDR1 SGHTA, CDR2 FQGNSA. Trimming removed 5 bases at V and 0 bases at J, with 11 bases between. CDR3 length: 14 residues. This chain's CDR3 is CASSKGGGSYEQYF. CDR3 DNA sequence: TGTGCCAGCAGCAAAGGTGGCGGCTCCTACGAGCAGTACTTC.

This chain joins TRBV7-3 and TRBJ2-5; D is unclear. CDR3 length: 13 amino acids. The V gene lost 2 bases and the J gene lost 5 bases, with 9 bases spanning the gap. Germline values: CDR1 SGHTA, CDR2 FQGTGA. The CDR3 bases are TGTGCCAGCAGCTTAGGGTCCGGGGAGACCCAGTACTTC. Protein sequence: CASSLGSGETQYF.

The chain recombines TRBV11-2 with TRBJ2-7; 7 bases map to TRBD2. V was clipped by 4 bases and J by 4 bases; unmatched bases: 7. The germline V gene encodes CDR1 SGHAT and CDR2 FQNNGV. The CDR3 contains 14 residues. CDR3 sequence (DNA): TGTGCCAGCAGCTCCCTCGGGGGGTGGTACGAGCAGTACTTC. Residues: CASSSLGGWYEQYF.